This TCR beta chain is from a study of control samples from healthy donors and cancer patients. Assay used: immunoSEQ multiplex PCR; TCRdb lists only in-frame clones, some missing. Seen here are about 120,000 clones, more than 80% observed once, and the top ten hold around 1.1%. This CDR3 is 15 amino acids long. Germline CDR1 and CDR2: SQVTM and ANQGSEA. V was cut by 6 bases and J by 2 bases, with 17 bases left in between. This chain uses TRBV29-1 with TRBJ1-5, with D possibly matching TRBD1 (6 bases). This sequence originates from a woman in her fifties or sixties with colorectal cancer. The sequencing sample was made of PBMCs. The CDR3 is CSVAAGDGRNQPQHF. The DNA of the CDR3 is TGCAGCGTGGCCGCAGGGGATGGACGCAATCAGCCCCAGCATTTT.